This T cell receptor (beta chain) originates from a study of CD8+ T cells in alopecia areata. Overall study context: Affected scalp percentage set treated patients' severity scores.

The treatment is: oral pan-JAK inhibitor, 5-10 mg twice daily. Peripheral blood and lesional scalp punch biopsies were taken from alopecia areata patients. To note about this clone: Its antigen remains unidentified.

RNA was extracted and reverse transcribed into cDNA as the sequencing template. Here immunoSEQ multiplex PCR was the method, and the copy in TCRdb shows in-frame clones only, minus some. The repertoire has some 150,000 clones, about 86% of them found once; the top ten carry about 13%. Findings and caveats of the study: On tofacitinib, scalp and blood still held many of the expanded lesional clones.

The sample in question was CD8+ T cells sorted from blood, obtained at week 4, from a patient treated with tofacitinib. This sequence originates from a human donor with alopecia areata.

The CDR3 bases are TGTGCCTGCCGGGATTCTGGGGCCAACGTCCTGACTTTC. It is translated as CACRDSGANVLTF. The chain couples TRBV6-1 to TRBJ2-6, with a weak D call TRBD2 (5 bases). V was trimmed by 11 bases and J by 1 base, leaving 9 bases between them. This CDR3 spans 13 amino acids. Germline V gene data show CDR1 as MNHNS and CDR2 as SASEGT.